This T cell receptor (beta chain) is from a study of Ad26.COV2.S vaccination and SARS-CoV-2 variants. Study information: Into the muscle, Ad26.COV2.S was dosed once or twice, 56 days apart.

Germline values: CDR1 MGHRA, CDR2 YSYEKL. The CDR3 totals 14 residues. V gave up 0 bases and J gave up 4 bases, with 9 bases separating them. Libraries were prepared by immunoSEQ multiplex PCR; TCRdb keeps only in-frame clonotypes and omits some of them. Of 330,000 or so clones in the sample, about 90% were seen once. The sample's treatment: some 20 received Ad26.COV2.S at low or high dose, single or two shots; five or six received placebo; per-sample allocation not given. Sampling was done on day 63 after the first vaccine or placebo injection. The sample here was peripheral blood, taken in a trial of Ad26.COV2.S vaccine versus placebo. The clonotype originates from a person between 18 and 60 years old who received the Ad26.COV2.S COVID-19 vaccine or a placebo. The gene calls are TRBV4-1 and TRBJ2-5; D possibly corresponds to TRBD2 (6 bases). For the CDR3, the DNA is TGCGCCAGCAGCCAAGATCGGGGAGGAGAGACCCAGTACTTC. Amino acids: CASSQDRGGETQYF.